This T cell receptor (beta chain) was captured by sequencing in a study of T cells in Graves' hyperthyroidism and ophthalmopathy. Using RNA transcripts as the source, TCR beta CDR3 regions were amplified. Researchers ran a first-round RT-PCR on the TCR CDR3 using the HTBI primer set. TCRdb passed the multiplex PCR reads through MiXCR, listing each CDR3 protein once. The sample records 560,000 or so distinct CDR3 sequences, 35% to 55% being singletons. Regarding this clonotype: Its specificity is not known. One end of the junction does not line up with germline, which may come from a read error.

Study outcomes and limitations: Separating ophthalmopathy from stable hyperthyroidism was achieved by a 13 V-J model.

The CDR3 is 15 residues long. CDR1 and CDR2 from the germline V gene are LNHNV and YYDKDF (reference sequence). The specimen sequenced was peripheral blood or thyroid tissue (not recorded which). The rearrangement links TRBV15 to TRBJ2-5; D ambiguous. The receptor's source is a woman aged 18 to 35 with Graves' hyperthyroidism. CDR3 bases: TGTGCCGCCAGCAGCTTGGGCAGTGCCCAAGAGACCCAGTACTTC. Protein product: CAASSLGSAQETQYF.